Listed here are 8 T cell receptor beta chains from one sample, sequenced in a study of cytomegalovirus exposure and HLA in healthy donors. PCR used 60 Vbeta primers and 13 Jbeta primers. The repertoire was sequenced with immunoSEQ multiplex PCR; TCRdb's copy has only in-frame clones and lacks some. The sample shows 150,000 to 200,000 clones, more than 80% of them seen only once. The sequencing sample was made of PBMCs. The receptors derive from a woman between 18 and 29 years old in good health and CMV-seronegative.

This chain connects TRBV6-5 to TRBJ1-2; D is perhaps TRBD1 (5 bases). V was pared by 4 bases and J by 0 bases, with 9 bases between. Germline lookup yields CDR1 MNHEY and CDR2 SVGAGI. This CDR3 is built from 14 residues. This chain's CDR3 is CASSSRVANYGYTF. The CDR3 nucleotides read TGTGCCAGCAGTTCCAGGGTAGCTAACTATGGCTACACCTTC.

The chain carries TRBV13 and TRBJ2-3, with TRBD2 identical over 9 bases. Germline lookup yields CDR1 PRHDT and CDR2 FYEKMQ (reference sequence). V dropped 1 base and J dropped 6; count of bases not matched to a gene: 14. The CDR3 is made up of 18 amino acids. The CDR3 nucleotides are TGTGCCAGCAGCTTAGCGGGCCTAGCGGGGACCCAGGGGGATACGCAGTATTTT. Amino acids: CASSLAGLAGTQGDTQYF.

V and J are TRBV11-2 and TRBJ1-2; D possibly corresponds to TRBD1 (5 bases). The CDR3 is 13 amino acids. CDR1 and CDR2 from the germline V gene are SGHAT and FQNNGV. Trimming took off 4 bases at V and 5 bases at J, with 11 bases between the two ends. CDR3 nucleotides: TGTGCCAGCAGCTACGACAAGGGGTATGGCTACACCTTC. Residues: CASSYDKGYGYTF.

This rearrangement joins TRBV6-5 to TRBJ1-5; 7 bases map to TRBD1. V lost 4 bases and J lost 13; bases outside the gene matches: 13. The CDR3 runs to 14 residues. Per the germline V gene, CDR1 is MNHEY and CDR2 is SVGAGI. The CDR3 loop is CASSSTGQPHSQHF. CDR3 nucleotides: TGTGCCAGCAGTTCCACGGGACAGCCCCATTCTCAGCATTTT.

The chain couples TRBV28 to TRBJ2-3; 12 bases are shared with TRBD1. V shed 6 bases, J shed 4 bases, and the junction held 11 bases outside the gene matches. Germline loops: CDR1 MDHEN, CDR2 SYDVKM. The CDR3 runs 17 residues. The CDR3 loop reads CASRTPFGTGGPDTQYF. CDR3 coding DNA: TGTGCCAGCAGGACCCCTTTCGGGACAGGGGGCCCAGATACGCAGTATTTT.

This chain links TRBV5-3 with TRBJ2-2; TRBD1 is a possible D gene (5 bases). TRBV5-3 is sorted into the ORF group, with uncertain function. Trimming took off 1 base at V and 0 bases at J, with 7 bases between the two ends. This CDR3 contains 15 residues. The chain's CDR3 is CARSLLGANTGELFF. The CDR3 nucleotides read TGTGCCAGAAGCTTGTTAGGGGCGAACACCGGGGAGCTGTTTTTT.

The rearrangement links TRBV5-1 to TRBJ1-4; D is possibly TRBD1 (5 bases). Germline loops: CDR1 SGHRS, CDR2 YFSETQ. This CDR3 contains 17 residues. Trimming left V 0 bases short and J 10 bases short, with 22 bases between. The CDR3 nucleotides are TGCGCCAGCAGCTTGGAGGGGCATGGGGTCGACGTGGGAAAACTGTTTTTT. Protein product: CASSLEGHGVDVGKLFF.

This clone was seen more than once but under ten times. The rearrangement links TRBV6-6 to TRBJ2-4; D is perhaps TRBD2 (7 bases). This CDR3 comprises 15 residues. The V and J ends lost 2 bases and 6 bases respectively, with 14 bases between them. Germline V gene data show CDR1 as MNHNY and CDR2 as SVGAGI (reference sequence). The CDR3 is CASSYGGGLGNIQYF. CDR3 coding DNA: TGTGCCAGCAGTTACGGCGGGGGCTTAGGAAACATTCAGTACTTC.